This T cell receptor (beta chain) originates from a study of blood T cell repertoires in COVID-19. As for the study in general: Acute and convalescent COVID-19 specimens originated in the United States, Italy and Spain. The analysed material was cDNA or gDNA that came from T cells, B-cell-depleted T cells, or PBMCs.

Original methodology: Estimation of nucleated cell counts relied on the amplification of reference gene primers. Generated by immunoSEQ multiplex PCR, the TCRdb table keeps only in-frame clones and is missing some. That table is the source of V, J and clone size, and D and trimming were worked out from the DNA. The table has tens of thousands of clones, roughly 87% seen once. Unmatched junction bases numbered 3, after V lost 5 bases and J lost 7 bases. The CDR3 contains 12 residues. Germline V gene data show CDR1 as SEHNR and CDR2 as FQNEAQ (reference sequence). The origin of this receptor is a man in his fifties or sixties with active COVID-19. This sequence joins TRBV7-9 and TRBJ2-3; 7 nucleotides line up with TRBD2. Input material: peripheral blood. The CDR3 DNA sequence: TGTGCCAGCAGCGCGACTAGCAATACGCAGTATTTT. Its translation: CASSATSNTQYF.